The clone carrying this TCR beta chain was seen only a few times. Its target is unknown. These data come from a study of neurological immune-mediated disorders. Study-wide findings and caveats: The greatest TCR clonal expansion appeared in HTLV-1-associated myelopathy and the smallest, falling below healthy controls, in multiple sclerosis.

Synthesis of cDNA was accomplished via 5'RACE employing 10-nucleotide random UMIs. TCRdb re-derived calls from the 5' RACE reads in MiXCR, one entry per CDR3 protein. The sample shows more than 55,000 distinct CDR3 sequences, 8.5% to 10% of them seen only once. Sample time point: longitudinal time-point 2. The CDR3 is made up of 13 amino acids. V was shortened by 5 bases and J by 6 bases, with 10 bases between the two germline ends. CDR1 is KGHDR, CDR2 SFDVKD, per germline. The receptor's source is a young man in good health. The V gene is TRBV24-1, the J gene TRBJ1-5, with D unclear. The sequenced sample consisted of PBMCs. DNA for the CDR3: TGTGCCACCAGTGCGAGGGCCAGTCAGCCCCAGCATTTT. The encoded protein is CATSARASQPQHF.